This T cell receptor (beta chain) was identified during a study of pediatric ulcerative colitis. Broader study findings: Two rectal clonotypes were found only in ulcerative colitis patients, all of them.

Germline V CDR1 and CDR2: LGHNA, YSLEER. The CDR3 is 17 amino acids. V lost 1 base and J lost 0, with 12 bases in between. With regard to this clone: Antigen unknown.

The rectum was sampled with one to two pinch biopsies at colonoscopy. Profiled with immunoSEQ multiplex PCR; TCRdb holds only in-frame clones, not every one. The data contain under 15,000 clones, roughly three quarters of them seen just once; the ten biggest clones take up 4% to 5%. The sequence was collected from a boy aged 5-17 years who was a control in a study of pediatric ulcerative colitis. The chain recombines TRBV4-3 with TRBJ1-4; D unclear. Sequencing was done on a sample of gut tissue. The CDR3 sequence is CASSQGRGTATNEKLFF. The CDR3 DNA is TGCGCCAGCAGCCAAGGGCGTGGAACCGCAACTAATGAAAAACTGTTTTTT.